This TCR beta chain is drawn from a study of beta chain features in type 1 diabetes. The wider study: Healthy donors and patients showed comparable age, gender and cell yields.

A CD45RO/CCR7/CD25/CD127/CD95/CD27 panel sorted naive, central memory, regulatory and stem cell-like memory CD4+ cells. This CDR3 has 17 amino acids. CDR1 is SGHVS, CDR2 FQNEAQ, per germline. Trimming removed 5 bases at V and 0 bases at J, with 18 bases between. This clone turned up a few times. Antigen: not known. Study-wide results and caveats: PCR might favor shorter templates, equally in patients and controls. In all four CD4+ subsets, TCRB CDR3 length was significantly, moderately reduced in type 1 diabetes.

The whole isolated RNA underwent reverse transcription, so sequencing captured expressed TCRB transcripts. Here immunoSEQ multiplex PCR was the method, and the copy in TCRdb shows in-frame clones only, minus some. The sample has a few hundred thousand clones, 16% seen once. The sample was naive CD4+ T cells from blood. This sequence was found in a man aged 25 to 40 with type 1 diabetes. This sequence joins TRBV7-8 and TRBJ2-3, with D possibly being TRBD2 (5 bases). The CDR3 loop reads CASSPTRRRSSTDTQYF. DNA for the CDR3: TGTGCCAGCAGCCCTACGCGGCGGAGGTCGAGCACAGATACGCAGTATTTT. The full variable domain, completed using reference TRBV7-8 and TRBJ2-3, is GAGVSQSPRYKVAKRGQDVALRCDPISGHVSLFWYQQALGQGPEFLTYFQNEAQLDKSGLPSDRFFAERPEGSVSTLKIQRTQQEDSAVYLCASSPTRRRSSTDTQYFGPGTRLTVL.